The 27 T cell receptor beta chains below come from one sample, sequenced in a study of response to subunit inactivated influenza vaccine (dated by TCRdb to the late 2010s). Preparation of the library involved RT-PCR. The run used an Illumina HiSeq 2500. In-frame beta chains were kept once TCRdb had trimmed the public reads at Q25 with fastp and called clones with MiXCR. Each CDR3 protein gets just one entry, which takes the most common genes and DNA from the rows behind it. The sample includes hundreds of thousands of distinct CDR3 sequences, with 22% observed a single time. The top ten hold 10% of the sample. Source: PBMCs from blood, taken around 22 months after vaccination. The origin of the receptors is a man aged 50 to 69 who received an inactivated influenza vaccine. Donor details come from another sample of the same person, matched by shared clones.

This clonotype was seen only a few times. This rearrangement joins TRBV7-2 to TRBJ1-5; D unclear. CDR3 size: 13 residues. Germline V gives CDR1 SGHTA, CDR2 FQGNSA. V lost 0 bases to trimming and J lost 4 bases, with 4 bases between them. The CDR3 loop reads CASSLARNQPQHF. The CDR3 DNA is TGTGCCAGCAGCTTAGCAAGGAATCAGCCCCAGCATTTT.

The chain recombines TRBV2 with TRBJ2-1; possibly TRBD1 for D (6 bases). Germline V lookup: CDR1 SNHLY, CDR2 FYNNEI. V was pared by 2 bases and J by 3 bases, with 14 bases between. This CDR3 has 16 residues. The CDR3 reads CASSEHQGNLYNEQFF. The CDR3, as DNA: TGTGCCAGCAGTGAACACCAGGGGAACCTCTACAATGAGCAGTTCTTC.

V and J are TRBV12-3 or TRBV12-4 and TRBJ2-5; 11 bases align to TRBD1. CDR3 length: 14 residues. After removal of 5 bases from V and 4 bases from J, the junction contained 3 bases not matched to a gene. This CDR3 reads CASSRGTGGETQYF. CDR3 bases: TGTGCCAGCAGTCGCGGGACAGGGGGAGAGACCCAGTACTTC.

The chain combines TRBV9 with TRBJ1-2, with D possibly being TRBD1 (6 bases). CDR3 size: 15 residues. The germline CDR1 and CDR2 sequences are SGDLS and YYNGEE. V was cut by 4 bases and J by 0 bases, with 13 bases left in between. In DNA form, the CDR3 reads TGTGCCAGCAGCCTTAGGACAGAGTCTAACTATGGCTACACCTTC. This sequence encodes CASSLRTESNYGYTF.

This clonotype was observed a handful of times. The rearrangement uses TRBV6-1 and TRBJ2-7; 10 nucleotides align to TRBD1. Unmatched junction bases numbered 8, after V lost 8 bases and J lost 7 bases. This CDR3 is built from 13 residues. Germline values: CDR1 MNHNS, CDR2 SASEGT. The DNA for the CDR3 is TGTGCCAGCCGAACCGGGACAGGGGTTGAGCAGTACTTC. Protein: CASRTGTGVEQYF.

This clonotype occurred a few times. The rearrangement uses TRBV6-6 and TRBJ1-6, with D perhaps matching TRBD1 (6 bases). The CDR3 covers 15 residues. CDR1 is MNHNY and CDR2 is SVGAGI in the germline V gene (reference sequence). V dropped 6 bases and J dropped 5 bases, with 14 bases sitting between them. For the CDR3, the DNA is TGTGCCAGCAGCCCTTCAGGGGTAAATAATTCACCCCTCCACTTT. Translating it yields CASSPSGVNNSPLHF.

This clonotype has just a few counts. The chain carries TRBV7-2 and TRBJ1-2; D is unresolved. Trimming shortened V by 1 base and J by 2 bases, and 14 bases separated the two germline ends. This CDR3 region has 16 residues. Germline loops: CDR1 SGHTA, CDR2 FQGNSA. CDR3 residues: CASSLVLGQGNYGYTF. The DNA of the CDR3 is TGTGCCAGCAGCTTAGTGTTGGGCCAAGGGAACTATGGCTACACCTTC.

This clonotype was counted a few times. V usage is TRBV4-3 and J usage is TRBJ1-5, with 7 bases that match TRBD1. Germline CDR1 reads LGHNA; CDR2 reads YSLEER. This CDR3 contains 15 residues. Losses at the gene ends were 3 bases for V and 4 bases for J; bases not matched to a gene: 6. The CDR3 DNA is TGCGCCAGCAGCCAGGTGGACAGGCCAAATCAGCCCCAGCATTTT. Its translation: CASSQVDRPNQPQHF.

V usage is TRBV4-3 and J usage is TRBJ1-5; D unresolved. The CDR3 is made up of 15 amino acids. CDR1 and CDR2 from the germline V gene are LGHNA and YSLEER. Deletions cut 0 bases from V and 8 bases from J, with 14 bases between. The CDR3 loop reads CASSQDGSSGKPQHF. The CDR3 DNA sequence: TGCGCCAGCAGCCAAGACGGTTCCAGCGGGAAGCCCCAGCATTTT.

This clonotype was seen a handful of times. The chain links TRBV7-2 to TRBJ2-7; unclear D gene. The V gene lost 1 base and the J gene lost 1 base, with 11 bases spanning the gap. Germline assignment: CDR1 SGHTA and CDR2 FQGNSA. CDR3 size: 15 residues. As DNA, the CDR3 is TGTGCCAGCAGCTTAGAGGCGTCCTTTTCCTACGAGCAGTACTTC. As protein: CASSLEASFSYEQYF.

This clonotype was seen a few times. This chain joins TRBV11-1 and TRBJ1-4; 10 nucleotides line up with TRBD1. CDR3 length: 18 residues. V trimming: 5 bases; J trimming: 0 bases; junction bases outside the gene matches: 9. Germline assignment: CDR1 SGHAT and CDR2 FQDESV (reference sequence). CDR3 protein: CASSAGQGSMTTNEKLFF. The DNA of the CDR3 is TGTGCCAGCAGCGCGGGACAGGGGAGTATGACAACTAATGAAAAACTGTTTTTT.

The CDR3 loop reads CASSQAPQADYGYTF. CDR3 DNA: TGTGCCAGCAGCCAAGCCCCCCAGGCGGACTATGGCTACACCTTC. The V call is TRBV3-1, the J call TRBJ1-2; D is unclear. V was clipped by 1 base and J by 3 bases, with 12 bases between them. Germline V gene sequence: CDR1 LGHDT, CDR2 YNNKEL (reference sequence). The CDR3 runs to 15 residues.

This chain joins TRBV4-3 and TRBJ1-1, with D uncertain. From germline, CDR1 is LGHNA and CDR2 YSLEER. V lost 0 bases, J lost 3 bases, and 11 bases lay in between. This CDR3 contains 15 residues. For the CDR3, the DNA is TGCGCCAGCAGCCAAGATAGCGACACGTACACTGAAGCTTTCTTT. Protein product: CASSQDSDTYTEAFF.

This clonotype turned up a few times. The V gene is TRBV6-5, the J gene TRBJ1-2, with 7 positions matching TRBD1. Trimming took 5 bases from V and 4 from J; bases not matched to a gene: 7. CDR3 length: 14 residues. CDR1 and CDR2 from the germline V gene are MNHEY and SVGAGI. The CDR3 DNA follows: TGTGCCAGCAGTCCCTCGACAGGGCCCTATGGCTACACCTTC. Translation gives CASSPSTGPYGYTF.

This clonotype turned up a few times. The chain is built from TRBV7-9 and TRBJ1-5; a weak D match, TRBD1 (6 bases). The germline V gene has CDR1 SEHNR and CDR2 FQNEAQ (reference sequence). The germline V and J ends were trimmed by 5 bases and 7 bases, with 15 bases remaining between them. The length of the CDR3 is 14 residues. The CDR3 spells CASSPQGGLQPQHF. The DNA for the CDR3 is TGTGCCAGCAGCCCTCAAGGGGGGCTACAGCCCCAGCATTTT.

Note on this clonotype: A junction boundary mismatches the germline segment, possibly from a read error. The rearrangement uses TRBV4-1 and TRBJ1-2; D not resolved. Germline values: CDR1 MGHRA, CDR2 YSYEKL. CDR3 length: 12 amino acids. CDR3: CASSFDHSGRSF. The CDR3 DNA sequence: TGCGCCAGCAGCTTTGACCACAGCGGGCGCTCCTTC.

The chain combines TRBV20-1 with TRBJ1-1, with a possible D match to TRBD1 (6 bases). V lost 6 bases to trimming and J lost 0 bases, with 14 bases between them. Germline loops: CDR1 DFQATT, CDR2 SNEGSKA (reference sequence). CDR3 length equals 14 residues. DNA of the CDR3: TGCAGTGCGAGGGGGGGGGCTTTGAACACTGAAGCTTTCTTT. This encodes CSARGGALNTEAFF.

This chain uses TRBV10-3 with TRBJ2-1, with D perhaps matching TRBD2 (6 bases). Trimming took off 4 bases at V and 0 bases at J, with 13 bases between the two ends. Germline lookup yields CDR1 ENHRY and CDR2 SYGVKD. This CDR3 spans 16 amino acids. The CDR3 loop is CAISGGGGSSYNEQFF. In DNA, the CDR3 is TGTGCCATCAGTGGGGGAGGAGGGAGCTCCTACAATGAGCAGTTCTTC.

Only a few counts were recorded for this clonotype. The chain employs TRBV6-4 and TRBJ2-3, with 7 nucleotides matching TRBD2. The CDR3 is 21 amino acids. Germline CDR1 and CDR2: MRHNA and SNTAGT. The J segment lost 1 base and the V segment lost 5 bases, leaving 24 bases of the junction unmatched. The CDR3 DNA reads as TGTGCCAGCAGTCCGGTACGGGTCGGGCTATCACGGGGGGAAGGCACAGATACGCAGTATTTT. Protein product: CASSPVRVGLSRGEGTDTQYF.

J is TRBJ2-7 and V is TRBV10-3; 9 nucleotides agree with TRBD2. Germline trimming cut 4 bases from V and 2 bases from J; bases unmatched to any gene: 6. The CDR3 is 15 residues long. Germline CDR1 ENHRY, CDR2 SYGVKD. In DNA form, the CDR3 reads TGTGCCATCAGTGCTCAGCGGGGGGTTGCCTACGAGCAGTACTTC. Its protein is CAISAQRGVAYEQYF.

This chain joins TRBV20-1 and TRBJ1-2; TRBD1 agrees at 7 bases. This CDR3 has 11 amino acids. The germline gives CDR1 DFQATT, CDR2 SNEGSKA (reference sequence). The CDR3 coding sequence is TGCAGCGTTGGAGGGGGCGATGGCTACACCTTC. Its protein product is CSVGGGDGYTF.

This clonotype was found many times. The chain uses TRBV20-1 and TRBJ1-1; 7 nucleotides align to TRBD1. Trimming removed 5 bases from V and 1 base from J; junction bases left unmatched: 7. Per germline, CDR1 DFQATT and CDR2 SNEGSKA (reference sequence). There are 14 residues in the CDR3. The CDR3 coding sequence is TGCAGTGCTCCGACCGGGACAGCGAACACTGAAGCTTTCTTT. Translation: CSAPTGTANTEAFF.

The chain joins TRBV18 to TRBJ2-7; D may match TRBD1 or TRBD2 (5 bases each). The germline V gene encodes CDR1 KGHSH and CDR2 LQKENI. The CDR3 loop spans 13 amino acids. V dropped 3 bases and J dropped 5 bases, with 11 bases sitting between them. CDR3 amino acids: CASSPQLGDEQYF. CDR3 coding DNA: TGTGCCAGCTCACCGCAACTGGGGGACGAGCAGTACTTC.

The J gene is TRBJ1-5, the V gene TRBV5-5; D perhaps matches TRBD1 (6 bases). Trimming took off 1 base at V and 4 bases at J, with 12 bases between the two ends. Germline-derived CDR1 and CDR2 are SGHKS and YYEKEE (reference sequence). The CDR3 runs 15 residues. The CDR3 DNA is TGTGCCAGCAGCTTGTGGGCGGGGGCGAATCAGCCCCAGCATTTT. Translation: CASSLWAGANQPQHF.

This clonotype was seen ten or more times. The V and J genes are TRBV7-9 and TRBJ1-2, with D tentatively TRBD1 (5 bases). Germline values: CDR1 SEHNR, CDR2 FQNEAQ (reference sequence). V shed 2 bases and J shed 4 bases, with 14 bases lying between them. The CDR3 is made up of 15 amino acids. The CDR3 DNA sequence: TGTGCCAGCAGCTTAAGTCAGGGCGTCCCCTATGGCTACACCTTC. Translation gives CASSLSQGVPYGYTF. Combining the CDR3 with reference TRBV7-9 and TRBJ1-2 gives the whole variable domain DTGVSQNPRHKITKRGQNVTFRCDPISEHNRLYWYRQTLGQGPEFLTYFQNEAQLEKSRLLSDRFSAERPKGSFSTLEIQRTEQGDSAMYLCASSLSQGVPYGYTFGSGTRLTVV.

The chain employs TRBV28 and TRBJ2-3, with 7 bases lining up with TRBD1. The CDR3 runs 16 residues. V was pared by 5 bases and J by 0 bases, with 8 bases of the junction left unmatched. Germline assignment: CDR1 MDHEN and CDR2 SYDVKM. CDR3 residues: CASSPRTGPSTDTQYF. CDR3 in DNA: TGTGCCAGCAGTCCCCGGACAGGACCTAGCACAGATACGCAGTATTTT.

This clonotype came up a few times. The V and J genes are TRBV28 and TRBJ1-2, with D uncertain. Per the germline V gene, CDR1 is MDHEN and CDR2 is SYDVKM. This CDR3 contains 13 residues. Deletions cut 9 bases from V and 2 bases from J, with 13 bases between. The CDR3, as DNA: TGTGCCAGTCTTAATCAGGAGAACTATGGCTACACCTTC. Translated: CASLNQENYGYTF.